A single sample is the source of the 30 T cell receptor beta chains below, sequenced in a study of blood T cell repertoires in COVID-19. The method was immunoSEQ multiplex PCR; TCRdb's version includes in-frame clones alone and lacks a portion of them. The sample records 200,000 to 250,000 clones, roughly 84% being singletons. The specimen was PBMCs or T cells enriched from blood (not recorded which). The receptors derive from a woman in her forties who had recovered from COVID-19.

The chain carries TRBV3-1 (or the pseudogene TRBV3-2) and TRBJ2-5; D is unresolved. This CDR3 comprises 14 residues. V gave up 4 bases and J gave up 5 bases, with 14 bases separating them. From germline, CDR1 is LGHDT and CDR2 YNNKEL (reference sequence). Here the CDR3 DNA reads TGTGCCAGCAGCCTCACAGTCAGCATGGAGACCCAGTACTTC. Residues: CASSLTVSMETQYF.

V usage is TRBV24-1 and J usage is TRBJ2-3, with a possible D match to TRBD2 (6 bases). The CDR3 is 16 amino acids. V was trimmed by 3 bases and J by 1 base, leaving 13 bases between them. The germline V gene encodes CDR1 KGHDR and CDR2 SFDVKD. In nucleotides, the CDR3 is TGTGCCACCAGTGATCGGACGGCTAGCGGCACAGATACGCAGTATTTT. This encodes CATSDRTASGTDTQYF.

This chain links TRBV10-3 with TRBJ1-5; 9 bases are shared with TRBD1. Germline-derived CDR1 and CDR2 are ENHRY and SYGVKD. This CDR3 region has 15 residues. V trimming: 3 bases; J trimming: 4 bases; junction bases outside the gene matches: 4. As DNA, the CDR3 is TGTGCCATCAGTGATCCGGGACAGGGTAATCAGCCCCAGCATTTT. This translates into CAISDPGQGNQPQHF.

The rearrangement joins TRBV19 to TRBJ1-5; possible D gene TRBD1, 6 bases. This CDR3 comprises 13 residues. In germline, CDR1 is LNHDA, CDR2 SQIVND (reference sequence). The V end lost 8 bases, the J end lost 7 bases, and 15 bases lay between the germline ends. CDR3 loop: CASGDTSLQPQHF. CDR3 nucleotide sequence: TGTGCCAGTGGGGACACATCCCTGCAGCCCCAGCATTTT.

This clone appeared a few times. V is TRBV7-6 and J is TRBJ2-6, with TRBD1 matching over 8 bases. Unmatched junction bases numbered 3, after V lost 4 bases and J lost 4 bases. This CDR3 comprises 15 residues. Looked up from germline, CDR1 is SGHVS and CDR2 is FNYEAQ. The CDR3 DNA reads TGTGCCAGCAGCTCGACAGGGGCAGGGGCCAACGTCCTGACTTTC. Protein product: CASSSTGAGANVLTF.

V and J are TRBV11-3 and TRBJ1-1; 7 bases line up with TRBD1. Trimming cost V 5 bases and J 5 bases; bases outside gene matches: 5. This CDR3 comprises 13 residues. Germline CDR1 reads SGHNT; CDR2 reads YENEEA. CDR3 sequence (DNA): TGTGCCAGCAGCCACAGGGGATTGACTGAAGCTTTCTTT. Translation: CASSHRGLTEAFF.

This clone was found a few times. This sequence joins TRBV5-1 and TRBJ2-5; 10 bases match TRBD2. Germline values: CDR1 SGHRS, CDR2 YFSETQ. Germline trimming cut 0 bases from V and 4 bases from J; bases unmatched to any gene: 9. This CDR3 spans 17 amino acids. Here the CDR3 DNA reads TGCGCCAGCAGCTTGGGGGACCTAGCGGGAGACGGAGAGACCCAGTACTTC. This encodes CASSLGDLAGDGETQYF.

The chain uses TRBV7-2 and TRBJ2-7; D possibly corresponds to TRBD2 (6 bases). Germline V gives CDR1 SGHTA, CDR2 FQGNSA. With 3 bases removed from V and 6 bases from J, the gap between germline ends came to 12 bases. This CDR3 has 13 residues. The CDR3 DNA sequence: TGTGCCAGCAGCTTTAACCCGGGACTCGAGCAGTACGTC. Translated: CASSFNPGLEQYV.

The CDR3 nucleotides are TGTGCCAGCAGCTTAGGCTTGGGACAGACCACCTACGAGCAGTACTTC. Translated: CASSLGLGQTTYEQYF. This chain uses TRBV7-9 with TRBJ2-7; 7 bases line up with TRBD1. The CDR3 spans 16 residues. V shed 1 base and J 2 bases; nucleotides not matched to a gene: 8. From germline, CDR1 is SEHNR and CDR2 FQNEAQ (reference sequence).

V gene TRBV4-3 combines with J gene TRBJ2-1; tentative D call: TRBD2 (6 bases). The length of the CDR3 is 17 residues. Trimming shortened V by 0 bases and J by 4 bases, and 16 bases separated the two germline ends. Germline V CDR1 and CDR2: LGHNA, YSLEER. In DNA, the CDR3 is TGCGCCAGCAGCCAAGAAGAAGTGGGAGGTAGTTACAATGAGCAGTTCTTC. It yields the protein CASSQEEVGGSYNEQFF.

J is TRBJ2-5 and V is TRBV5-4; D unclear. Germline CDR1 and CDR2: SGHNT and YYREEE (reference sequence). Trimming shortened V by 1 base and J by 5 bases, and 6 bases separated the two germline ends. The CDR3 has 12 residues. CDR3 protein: CASSLFGETQYF. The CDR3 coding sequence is TGTGCCAGCAGCTTGTTCGGGGAGACCCAGTACTTC.

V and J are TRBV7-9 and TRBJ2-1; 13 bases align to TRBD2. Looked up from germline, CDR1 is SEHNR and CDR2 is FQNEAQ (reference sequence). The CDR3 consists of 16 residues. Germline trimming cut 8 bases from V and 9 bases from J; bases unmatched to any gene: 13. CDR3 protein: CASRDPTSGRGSEQFF. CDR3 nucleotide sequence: TGTGCCAGCCGGGACCCTACTAGCGGGAGGGGGAGTGAGCAGTTCTTC.

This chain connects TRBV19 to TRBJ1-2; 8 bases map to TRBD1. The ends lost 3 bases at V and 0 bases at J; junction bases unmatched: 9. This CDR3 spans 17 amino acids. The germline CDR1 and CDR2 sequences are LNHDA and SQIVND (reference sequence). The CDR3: CASSIYFDRGSNYGYTF. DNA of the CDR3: TGTGCCAGTAGTATTTATTTCGACAGGGGATCTAACTATGGCTACACCTTC. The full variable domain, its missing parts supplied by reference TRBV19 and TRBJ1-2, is DGGITQSPKYLFRKEGQNVTLSCEQNLNHDAMYWYRQDPGQGLRLIYYSQIVNDFQKGDIAEGYSVSREKKESFPLTVTSAQKNPTAFYLCASSIYFDRGSNYGYTFGSGTRLTVV.

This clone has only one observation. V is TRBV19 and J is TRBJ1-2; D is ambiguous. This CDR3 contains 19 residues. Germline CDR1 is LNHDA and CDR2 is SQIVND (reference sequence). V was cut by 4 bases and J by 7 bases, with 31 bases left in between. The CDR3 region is CASSTRVGRPDFGGPGYTF. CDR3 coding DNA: TGTGCCAGTAGTACAAGGGTGGGCAGGCCAGACTTTGGAGGTCCTGGCTACACCTTC.

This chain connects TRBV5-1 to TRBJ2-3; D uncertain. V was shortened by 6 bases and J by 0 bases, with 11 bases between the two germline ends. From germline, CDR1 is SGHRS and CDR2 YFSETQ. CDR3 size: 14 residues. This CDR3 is CASTLSESTDTQYF. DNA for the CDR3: TGCGCCAGCACCCTCTCGGAGAGCACAGATACGCAGTATTTT.

CDR3 in DNA: TGTGCCAGCAGCTCCGGGTTAGCAGACAGTGAAGCTTTCTTT. Translated: CASSSGLADSEAFF. This chain links TRBV7-2 with TRBJ1-1; a possible D gene is TRBD1 (5 bases). Germline V gene lookup returns CDR1 SGHTA and CDR2 FQGNSA. Trimming left V 4 bases short and J 7 bases short, with 16 bases between. The CDR3 has 14 amino acids.

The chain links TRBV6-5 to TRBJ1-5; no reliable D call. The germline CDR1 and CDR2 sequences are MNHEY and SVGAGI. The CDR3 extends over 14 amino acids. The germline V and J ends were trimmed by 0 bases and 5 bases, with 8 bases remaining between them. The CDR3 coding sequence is TGTGCCAGCAGTTACTCGTACGGGGATCAGCCCCAGCATTTT. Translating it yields CASSYSYGDQPQHF.

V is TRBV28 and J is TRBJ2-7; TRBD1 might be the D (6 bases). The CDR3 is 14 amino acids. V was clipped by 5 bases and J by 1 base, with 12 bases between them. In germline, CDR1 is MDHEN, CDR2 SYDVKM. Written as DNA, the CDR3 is TGTGCCAGCAGTCCGGTAAGGGGGTCCTACGAGCAGTACGTC. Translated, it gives CASSPVRGSYEQYV.

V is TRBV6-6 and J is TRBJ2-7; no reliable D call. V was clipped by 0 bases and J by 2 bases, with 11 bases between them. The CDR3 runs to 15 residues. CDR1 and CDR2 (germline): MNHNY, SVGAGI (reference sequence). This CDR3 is CASSYSGDPPYEQYF. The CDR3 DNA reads TGTGCCAGCAGTTACTCTGGAGACCCACCCTACGAGCAGTACTTC.

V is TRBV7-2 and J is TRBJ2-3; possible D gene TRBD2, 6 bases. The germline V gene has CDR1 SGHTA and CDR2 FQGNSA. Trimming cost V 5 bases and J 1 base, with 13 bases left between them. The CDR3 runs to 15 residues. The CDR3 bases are TGTGCCAGCAGCGCTAGCGCTGGTGGCACAGATACGCAGTATTTT. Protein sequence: CASSASAGGTDTQYF.

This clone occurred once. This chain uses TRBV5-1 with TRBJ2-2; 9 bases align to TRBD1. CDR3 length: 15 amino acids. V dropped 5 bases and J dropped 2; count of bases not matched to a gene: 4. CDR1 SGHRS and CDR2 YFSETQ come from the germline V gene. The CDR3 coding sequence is TGCGCCAGCAGACAGGGGGCTATTAACACCGGGGAGCTGTTTTTT. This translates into CASRQGAINTGELFF.

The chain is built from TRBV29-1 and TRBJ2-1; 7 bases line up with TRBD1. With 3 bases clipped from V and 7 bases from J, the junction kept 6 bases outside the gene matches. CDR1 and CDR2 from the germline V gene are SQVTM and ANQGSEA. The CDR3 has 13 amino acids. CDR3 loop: CSVDGPGQNEQFF. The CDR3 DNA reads TGCAGCGTTGATGGTCCGGGACAGAATGAGCAGTTCTTC.

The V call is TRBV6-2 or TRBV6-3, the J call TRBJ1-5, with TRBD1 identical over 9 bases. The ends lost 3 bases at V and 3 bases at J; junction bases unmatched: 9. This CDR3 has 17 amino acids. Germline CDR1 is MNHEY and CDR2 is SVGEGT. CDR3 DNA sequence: TGTGCCAGCAGTTATCTACAGGGGGCGCATATCAATCAGCCCCAGCATTTT. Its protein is CASSYLQGAHINQPQHF.

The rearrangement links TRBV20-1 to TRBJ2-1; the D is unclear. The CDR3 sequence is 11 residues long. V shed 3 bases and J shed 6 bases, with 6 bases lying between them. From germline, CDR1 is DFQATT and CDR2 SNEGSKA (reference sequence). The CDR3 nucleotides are TGCAGTGCTAGCTCCAGCAATGAGCAGTTCTTC. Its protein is CSASSSNEQFF.

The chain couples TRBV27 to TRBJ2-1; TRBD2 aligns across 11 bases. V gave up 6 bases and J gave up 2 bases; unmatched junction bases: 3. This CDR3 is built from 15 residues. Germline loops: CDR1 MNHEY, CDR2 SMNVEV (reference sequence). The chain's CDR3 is CASRGGLAAYNEQFF. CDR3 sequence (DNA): TGTGCCAGCAGGGGGGGACTAGCGGCCTACAATGAGCAGTTCTTC.

CDR3 nucleotides: TGTGCCAGCAGCCCCCCCGGTACTAGCGGGATCTACGAGCAGTACTTC. The encoded protein is CASSPPGTSGIYEQYF. This rearrangement joins TRBV7-2 to TRBJ2-7; 10 bases map to TRBD2. Germline V CDR1 and CDR2: SGHTA, FQGNSA. The CDR3 covers 16 residues. The V gene end was trimmed by 5 bases and the J gene end by 3 bases; junction bases not matched to a gene: 10.

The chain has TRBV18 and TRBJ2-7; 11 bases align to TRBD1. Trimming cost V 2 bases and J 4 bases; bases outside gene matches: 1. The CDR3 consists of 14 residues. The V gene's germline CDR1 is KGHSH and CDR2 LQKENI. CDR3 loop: CASSPGTGGYEQYV. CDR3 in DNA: TGTGCCAGCTCACCAGGGACAGGGGGTTACGAGCAGTACGTC.

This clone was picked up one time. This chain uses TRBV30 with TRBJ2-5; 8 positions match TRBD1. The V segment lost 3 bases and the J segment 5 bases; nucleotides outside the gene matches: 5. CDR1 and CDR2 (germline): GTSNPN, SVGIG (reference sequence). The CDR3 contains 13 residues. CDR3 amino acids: CAWRTGGRETQYF. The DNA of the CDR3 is TGTGCCTGGAGAACAGGGGGACGGGAGACCCAGTACTTC.

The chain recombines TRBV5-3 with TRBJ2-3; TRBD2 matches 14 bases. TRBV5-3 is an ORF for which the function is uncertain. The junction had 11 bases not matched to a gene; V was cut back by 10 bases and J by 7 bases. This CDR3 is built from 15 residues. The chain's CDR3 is CAGARLAGGPHTQYF. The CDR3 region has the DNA TGTGCCGGTGCCAGACTAGCGGGAGGGCCACATACGCAGTATTTT.

In nucleotides, the CDR3 is TGTGCCAGCAACAGGGTCGATACTGAAGCTTTCTTT. This codes for CASNRVDTEAFF. The chain combines TRBV28 with TRBJ1-1; possibly TRBD1 for D (6 bases). V was trimmed by 7 bases and J by 5 bases, leaving 11 bases between them. Germline V lookup: CDR1 MDHEN, CDR2 SYDVKM. The CDR3 has 12 amino acids.